The rows below give T cell receptor beta chains drawn from one sample of a study of shared clonotypes between healthy human individuals. The table came from immunoSEQ multiplex PCR; TCRdb's copy has only in-frame clones and leaves some out. In the table there are roughly 2.5 million clones, about 92% of which are singletons. The sequenced material came from naive CD4+ T cells sorted from blood. The receptors originated from a man aged 18 to 35 in good health. Each CDR3 is given with its conserved first and last residue. A D gene is named only where the DNA matches it firmly. Size is stated for part of the rows, as once, few or many counts, or as a class when the clone is expanded.

-	-	TRBV6-1	TRBJ2-1	CASSPGLNEQFF	TGTGCCAGCAGCCCGGGACTGAATGAGCAGTTCTTC
-	-	TRBV14	TRBJ2-5	CASSQDRYLQETQYF	TGTGCCAGCAGCCAAGACAGGTACCTTCAAGAGACCCAGTACTTC
-	-	TRBV27	TRBJ1-2	CASSLEGLGGYTF	TGTGCCAGCAGTTTAGAAGGGTTGGGTGGCTACACCTTC
TRBD2	-	TRBV5-1	TRBJ2-1	CASSTGLAGGKGQFF	TGCGCCAGCAGCACGGGACTAGCGGGAGGGAAGGGGCAGTTCTTC
-	-	TRBV6-5	TRBJ2-2	CASKEGGINTGELFF	TGTGCCAGCAAGGAGGGGGGCATAAACACCGGGGAGCTGTTTTTT
-	-	TRBV6-5	TRBJ1-5	CASSPGTHNNQPQHF	TGTGCCAGCAGTCCCGGGACACACAACAATCAGCCCCAGCATTTT
TRBD2	-	TRBV5-1	TRBJ2-7	CASSWGTSGIYEQYF	TGCGCCAGCAGTTGGGGGACTAGCGGGATCTACGAGCAGTACTTC
-	-	TRBV30	TRBJ1-1	CAWSWVNTEAFF	TGTGCCTGGAGTTGGGTGAACACTGAAGCTTTCTTT
-	-	TRBV12-2	TRBJ1-1	CASRPFDRGLGDTEAFF	TGTGCAAGTCGCCCATTCGACAGGGGGCTCGGTGACACTGAAGCTTTCTTT
-	-	TRBV18	TRBJ1-1	CASSPTLVTEAFF	TGTGCCAGCTCACCGACGCTAGTAACTGAAGCTTTCTTT
-	few	TRBV10-3	TRBJ2-7	CAISETGEQYF	TGTGCCATCAGTGAAACTGGCGAGCAGTACTTC
TRBD1	-	TRBV5-6	TRBJ1-5	CASSLGRGQGYQPQHF	TGTGCCAGCAGCTTGGGTCGTGGACAGGGGTATCAGCCCCAGCATTTT
-	-	TRBV25-1	TRBJ1-2	CQGREYGYTF	TGTCAGGGTAGGGAATATGGCTACACCTTC
TRBD1	-	TRBV6-1	TRBJ1-4	CASRTDRGSEKLFF	TGTGCCAGCAGGACGGACAGGGGGAGCGAAAAACTGTTTTTT
-	-	TRBV2	TRBJ1-3	CASSVETGSGNTIYF	TGTGCCAGCAGTGTCGAGACAGGATCTGGAAACACCATATATTTT
-	-	TRBV10-3	TRBJ1-6	CAIRLGGSDSPLHF	TGTGCCATCCGGTTGGGGGGGTCGGATTCACCCCTCCACTTT
-	-	TRBV19	TRBJ1-1	CASSMTRVLNTEAFF	TGTGCCAGTAGTATGACTCGAGTGTTGAACACTGAAGCTTTCTTT
TRBD2	-	TRBV29-1	TRBJ2-3	CSASSTSGAGYTQYF	TGCAGCGCCTCGTCTACTAGCGGGGCTGGATATACGCAGTATTTT
TRBD1	-	TRBV5-4	TRBJ2-3	CASSNGQARSSTDTQYF	TGTGCCAGCAGCAACGGACAGGCGAGATCTAGCACAGATACGCAGTATTTT
TRBD1	-	TRBV14	TRBJ1-2	CASSQAAGGYYGYTF	TGTGCCAGCAGCCAAGCCGCAGGGGGATACTATGGCTACACCTTC
TRBD1	-	TRBV15	TRBJ2-7	CATSSGQGPYEQYF	TGTGCCACCAGCAGTGGACAGGGGCCCTACGAGCAGTACTTC
-	-	TRBV5-1	TRBJ2-6	CASRERDTTKASGANVLTF	TGCGCCAGCAGGGAAAGGGACACTACCAAAGCCTCTGGGGCCAACGTCCTGACTTTC
-	once	TRBV11-1	TRBJ2-5	CASSPREKETQYF	TGTGCCAGCAGCCCCCGGGAAAAAGAGACCCAGTACTTC
TRBD1	once	TRBV10-3	TRBJ1-1	CATRQGMNTEAFF	TGTGCCACCCGACAGGGGATGAACACTGAAGCTTTCTTT
-	-	TRBV27	TRBJ2-5	CASSSAGGGRETQYF	TGTGCCAGCAGCTCAGCAGGGGGGGGTCGAGAGACCCAGTACTTC
-	-	TRBV6-6	TRBJ2-1	CASSYYGGLYNEQFF	TGTGCCAGCAGTTACTACGGGGGCCTATACAATGAGCAGTTCTTC
-	-	TRBV7-2	TRBJ2-4	CASSSGGSKNIQYF	TGTGCCAGCAGCTCCGGGGGATCCAAAAACATTCAGTACTTC
-	-	TRBV15	TRBJ2-5	CATSRDKLGTQYF	TGTGCCACCAGCAGAGATAAATTAGGGACCCAGTACTTC
-	-	TRBV7-9	TRBJ2-5	CASSSREVGETQYF	TGTGCCAGCAGCAGCAGGGAGGTCGGAGAGACCCAGTACTTC
-	-	TRBV10-3	TRBJ1-2	CAISESRGYGYTF	TGTGCCATCAGTGAGTCGAGGGGCTATGGCTACACCTTC
-	-	TRBV28	TRBJ1-4	CASSLRTGREKLFF	TGTGCCAGCAGTTTGAGAACAGGGCGAGAAAAACTGTTTTTT
-	-	TRBV10-2	TRBJ1-5	CASSEASYSNQPQHF	TGCGCCAGCAGTGAGGCCAGTTATAGCAATCAGCCCCAGCATTTT
-	-	TRBV19	TRBJ2-3	CASSPTGSDTQYF	TGTGCCAGTAGCCCAACAGGGTCAGATACGCAGTATTTT
TRBD1	-	TRBV5-6	TRBJ1-6	CASSLADREYSPLHF	TGTGCCAGCAGCCTAGCGGACAGGGAATATTCACCCCTCCACTTT
TRBD1	-	TRBV18	TRBJ2-5	CASSPLAGQGLETQYF	TGTGCCAGCTCACCACTGGCGGGACAGGGTTTGGAGACCCAGTACTTC
-	-	TRBV19	TRBJ2-7	CASSPDRDVREQYF	TGTGCCAGTAGTCCCGACCGGGACGTAAGAGAGCAGTACTTC
-	-	TRBV10-3	TRBJ1-5	CAISEWGGSNQPQHF	TGTGCCATCAGTGAATGGGGGGGGAGCAATCAGCCCCAGCATTTT
-	-	TRBV27	TRBJ2-1	CASSQATSRQFF	TGTGCCAGCAGTCAAGCCACTAGTCGGCAGTTCTTC
TRBD1	-	TRBV5-8	TRBJ1-2	CASSSPDRGYGYTF	TGTGCCAGCAGCTCGCCCGACAGGGGCTATGGCTACACCTTC
TRBD1	-	TRBV5-1	TRBJ2-7	CASSFGQGGYEQYF	TGCGCCAGCAGCTTCGGACAGGGGGGGTACGAGCAGTACTTC
-	-	TRBV28	TRBJ1-2	CASSLGLVEGYTF	TGTGCCAGCAGTTTGGGTCTGGTCGAGGGCTACACCTTC
-	-	TRBV28	TRBJ2-1	CASSLREYEQFF	TGTGCCAGCAGTTTAAGGGAGTATGAGCAGTTCTTC
-	-	TRBV20-1	TRBJ1-2	CSGNANYGYTF	TGCAGTGGAAACGCTAACTATGGCTACACCTTC
-	-	TRBV9	TRBJ2-4	CASSVHERATGNIQYF	TGTGCCAGCAGCGTTCATGAGAGGGCCACAGGGAACATTCAGTACTTC
-	-	TRBV7-9	TRBJ2-5	CASSPRTEETQYF	TGTGCCAGCAGCCCCCGGACCGAAGAGACCCAGTACTTC
-	-	TRBV5-1	TRBJ2-7	CASSLFGSSYEQYF	TGCGCCAGCAGCTTGTTCGGTTCGAGCTACGAGCAGTACTTC
-	-	TRBV2	TRBJ2-2	CASSEFRNTGELFF	TGTGCCAGCAGTGAATTTCGGAACACCGGGGAGCTGTTTTTT
-	-	TRBV4-1	TRBJ2-1	CASSQPTGTSKNEQFF	TGCGCCAGCAGCCAACCTACCGGGACCTCCAAGAATGAGCAGTTCTTC
TRBD2	-	TRBV6-5	TRBJ2-3	CASRRGARDTQYF	TGTGCCAGCCGGCGGGGGGCAAGAGATACGCAGTATTTT
-	-	TRBV7-8	TRBJ1-1	CASSLKGQNTEAFF	TGTGCCAGCAGCTTAAAGGGACAGAACACTGAAGCTTTCTTT
-	-	TRBV7-7	TRBJ2-7	CASSADGYEQYF	TGTGCTAGCAGCGCGGACGGTTACGAGCAGTACTTC
-	-	TRBV5-1	TRBJ2-5	CASSLANLAGETQYF	TGCGCCAGCAGCTTGGCTAATCTAGCTGGGGAGACCCAGTACTTC
TRBD1	once	TRBV5-4	TRBJ1-6	CASSFDRVNNSPLHF	TGTGCCAGCAGCTTCGACAGGGTAAATAATTCACCCCTCCACTTT